This entry concerns a single T cell receptor (beta chain). This specimen belongs to a study of blood T cell repertoires in COVID-19. Generated by immunoSEQ multiplex PCR, the TCRdb table keeps only in-frame clones and is missing some. The sample lists around 270,000 clones; 80% to 90% were seen once. Source material: peripheral blood. The TCR sequence derives from a man younger than 45 with active or convalescent COVID-19.

CDR3 nucleotide sequence: TGCGCCAGCAGCTTGACTGTCTCGGGGGGCACAGATACGCAGTATTTT. This gives the protein CASSLTVSGGTDTQYF. The J gene is TRBJ2-3, the V gene TRBV5-1, with a weak D call TRBD2 (6 bases). This CDR3 comprises 16 residues. Trimming removed 1 base at V and 1 base at J, with 13 bases between. The germline CDR1 and CDR2 sequences are SGHRS and YFSETQ.